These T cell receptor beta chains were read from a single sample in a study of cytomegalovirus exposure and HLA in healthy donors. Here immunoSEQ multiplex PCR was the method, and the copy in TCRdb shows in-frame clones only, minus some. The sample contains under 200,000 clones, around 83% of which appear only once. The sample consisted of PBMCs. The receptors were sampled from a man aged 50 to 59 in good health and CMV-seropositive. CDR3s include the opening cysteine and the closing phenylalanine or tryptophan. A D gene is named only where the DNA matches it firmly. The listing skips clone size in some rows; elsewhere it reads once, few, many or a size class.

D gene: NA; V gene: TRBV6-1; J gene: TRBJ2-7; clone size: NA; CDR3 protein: CASSPSWGYEQYF; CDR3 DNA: TGTGCCAGCAGTCCTAGCTGGGGCTACGAGCAGTACTTC
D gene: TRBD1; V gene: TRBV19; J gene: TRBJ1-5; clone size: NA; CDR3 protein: CASSSVTGGGQPQHF; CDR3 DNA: TGTGCCAGTAGTTCTGTGACAGGGGGCGGACAGCCCCAGCATTTT
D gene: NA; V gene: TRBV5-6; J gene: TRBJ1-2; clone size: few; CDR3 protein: CASSTGWGVYGYTF; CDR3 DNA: TGTGCCAGCAGCACCGGGTGGGGGGTCTATGGCTACACCTTC
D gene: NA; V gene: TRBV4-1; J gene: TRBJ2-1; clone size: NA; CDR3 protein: CASRGERARGYNEQFF; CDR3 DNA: TGCGCCAGCCGCGGGGAGCGGGCGCGGGGTTACAATGAGCAGTTCTTC
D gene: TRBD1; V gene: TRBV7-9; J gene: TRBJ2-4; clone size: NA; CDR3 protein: CASSLPRTGGNIQYF; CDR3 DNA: TGTGCCAGCAGCTTGCCGAGGACAGGGGGAAACATTCAGTACTTC
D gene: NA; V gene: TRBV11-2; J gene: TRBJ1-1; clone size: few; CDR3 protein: CASSLTDGNTEAFF; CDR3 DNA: TGTGCCAGCAGCTTAACAGATGGGAACACTGAAGCTTTCTTT
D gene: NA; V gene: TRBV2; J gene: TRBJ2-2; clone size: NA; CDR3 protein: CASSSGGELFF; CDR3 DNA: TGTGCCAGCAGTTCGGGCGGGGAGCTGTTTTTT
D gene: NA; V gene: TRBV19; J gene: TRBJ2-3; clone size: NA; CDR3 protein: CASSIAGAGTDTQYF; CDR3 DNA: TGTGCCAGTAGTATAGCAGGGGCGGGCACAGATACGCAGTATTTT
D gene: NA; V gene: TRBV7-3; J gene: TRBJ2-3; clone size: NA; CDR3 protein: CASSLGVADTQYF; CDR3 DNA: TGTGCCAGCAGCCTCGGGGTGGCAGATACGCAGTATTTT
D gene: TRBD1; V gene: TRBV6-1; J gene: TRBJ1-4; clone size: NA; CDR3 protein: CASSESGGNEKLFF; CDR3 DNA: TGTGCCAGCAGTGAGTCAGGGGGAAATGAAAAACTGTTTTTT
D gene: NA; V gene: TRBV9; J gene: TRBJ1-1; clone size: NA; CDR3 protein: CASSPPMMNTEAFF; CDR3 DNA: TGTGCCAGCAGCCCCCCTATGATGAACACTGAAGCTTTCTTT
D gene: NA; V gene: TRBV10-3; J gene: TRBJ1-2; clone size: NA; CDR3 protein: CAISSEANYGYTF; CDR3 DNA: TGTGCCATCAGCTCAGAAGCTAACTATGGCTACACCTTC
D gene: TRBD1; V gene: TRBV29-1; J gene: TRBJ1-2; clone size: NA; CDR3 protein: CSVHPVGTGGNGYTF; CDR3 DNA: TGCAGCGTTCATCCTGTGGGGACAGGGGGCAATGGCTACACCTTC
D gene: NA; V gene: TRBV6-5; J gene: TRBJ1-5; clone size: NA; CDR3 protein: CASSPDDGGSPQHF; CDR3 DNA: TGTGCCAGCAGCCCCGACGACGGGGGATCGCCCCAGCATTTT
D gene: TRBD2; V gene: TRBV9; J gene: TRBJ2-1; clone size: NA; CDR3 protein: CASSVEDGRAGYNEQFF; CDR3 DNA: TGTGCCAGCAGCGTAGAGGACGGGAGGGCCGGGTACAATGAGCAGTTCTTC
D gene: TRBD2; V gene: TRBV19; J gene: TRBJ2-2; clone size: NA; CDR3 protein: CASSIELAFSGELFF; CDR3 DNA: TGTGCCAGTAGTATAGAACTAGCGTTTTCCGGGGAGCTGTTTTTT
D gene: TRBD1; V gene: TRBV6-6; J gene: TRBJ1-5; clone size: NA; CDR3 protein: CASSYALTGYQPQHF; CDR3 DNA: TGTGCCAGCAGTTACGCGTTGACAGGGTATCAGCCCCAGCATTTT
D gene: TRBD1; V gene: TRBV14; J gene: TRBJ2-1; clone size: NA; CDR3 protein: CASSLHPGQGNEQFF; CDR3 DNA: TGTGCCAGCAGCCTCCACCCGGGACAGGGGAATGAGCAGTTCTTC
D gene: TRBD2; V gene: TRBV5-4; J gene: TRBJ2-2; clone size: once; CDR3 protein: CASSPGTRHTGELFF; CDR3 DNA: TGTGCCAGCAGCCCGGGGACTAGACACACCGGGGAGCTGTTTTTT
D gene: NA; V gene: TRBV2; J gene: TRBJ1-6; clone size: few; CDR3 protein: CASQRGSPMSPLHF; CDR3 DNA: TGTGCCTCCCAGCGGGGTTCACCTATGTCACCCCTCCACTTT
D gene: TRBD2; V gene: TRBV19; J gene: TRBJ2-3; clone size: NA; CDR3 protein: CASSETSASTDTQYF; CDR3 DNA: TGTGCCAGTAGCGAGACTAGCGCTAGCACAGATACGCAGTATTTT
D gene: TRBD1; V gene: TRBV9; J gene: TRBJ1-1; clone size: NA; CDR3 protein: CASSTDRTNTEAFF; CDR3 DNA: TGTGCCAGCAGTACGGACAGGACGAACACTGAAGCTTTCTTT
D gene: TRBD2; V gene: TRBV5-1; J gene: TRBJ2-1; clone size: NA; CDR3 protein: CASSWASGGEGVF; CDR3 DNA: TGCGCCAGCAGTTGGGCTAGCGGGGGGGAAGGGGTCTTC
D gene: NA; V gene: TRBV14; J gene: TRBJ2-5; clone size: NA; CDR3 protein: CASSQTTGQETQYF; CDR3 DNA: TGTGCCAGCAGCCAAACAACAGGCCAAGAGACCCAGTACTTC
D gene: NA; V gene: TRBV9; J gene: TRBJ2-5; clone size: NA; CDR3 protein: CASSPAAFQETQYF; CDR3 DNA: TGTGCCAGCAGCCCTGCGGCCTTCCAAGAGACCCAGTACTTC
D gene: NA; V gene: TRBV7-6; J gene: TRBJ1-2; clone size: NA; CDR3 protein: CASSLDGGWTSGYTF; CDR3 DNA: TGTGCCAGCAGCTTAGATGGGGGGTGGACCTCTGGCTACACCTTC
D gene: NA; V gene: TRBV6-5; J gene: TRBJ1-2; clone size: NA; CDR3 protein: CAGSRAFDGYTF; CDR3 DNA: TGTGCCGGCAGTCGAGCTTTTGATGGCTACACCTTC